Each of the 28 T cell receptor beta chains below was sequenced from the same sample in a study of CD8+ T cells in alopecia areata. TCR sequencing used cDNA made by reverse transcription of extracted RNA. Sequenced by immunoSEQ multiplex PCR; TCRdb stores in-frame clones only, minus some. The table records hundreds of thousands of clones, under 80% of them present only once. The sample in question was CD4+ T cells sorted from blood, obtained at week 0. These receptors came from a human donor with alopecia areata.

The chain carries TRBV5-1 and TRBJ2-1, with D uncertain. Germline CDR1 SGHRS, CDR2 YFSETQ. Trimming cost V 1 base and J 7 bases, with 9 bases left between them. The CDR3 contains 13 residues. The CDR3 here is CASSLTSANEQFF. CDR3 nucleotides: TGCGCCAGCAGCTTGACTTCAGCAAATGAGCAGTTCTTC.

The chain has TRBV7-8 and TRBJ1-5; the D is unclear. Germline CDR1 SGHVS, CDR2 FQNEAQ. The CDR3 spans 15 residues. Trimming removed 7 bases from V and 3 bases from J, with 16 bases in between. The CDR3 protein is CASTFRVGNNQPQHF. In DNA, the CDR3 is TGTGCCAGCACCTTTAGAGTGGGGAACAATCAGCCCCAGCATTTT. Together with reference TRBV7-8 and TRBJ1-5, the CDR3 gives the full variable domain: GAGVSQSPRYKVAKRGQDVALRCDPISGHVSLFWYQQALGQGPEFLTYFQNEAQLDKSGLPSDRFFAERPEGSVSTLKIQRTQQEDSAVYLCASTFRVGNNQPQHFGDGTRLSIL.

The V call is TRBV9, the J call TRBJ2-1, with 7 bases matching TRBD2. J was trimmed by 5 bases and V by 3 bases; bases with no gene match: 5. Looked up from germline, CDR1 is SGDLS and CDR2 is YYNGEE. The CDR3 is made up of 14 amino acids. Here the CDR3 reads CASSARGEDNEQFF. The CDR3, as DNA: TGTGCCAGCAGCGCCCGGGGGGAGGACAATGAGCAGTTCTTC.

This clone was seen a handful of times. The CDR3 here is CASSWDREDTEAFF. The CDR3 coding sequence is TGTGCCAGCAGTTGGGACAGGGAGGATACTGAAGCTTTCTTT. The chain has TRBV2 and TRBJ1-1; TRBD1 matches at 9 bases. The germline gives CDR1 SNHLY, CDR2 FYNNEI. The CDR3 length is 14 residues. Losses at the gene ends were 5 bases for V and 5 bases for J; bases not matched to a gene: 6.

Comment on this clone: This specimen includes other DNA sequences encoding the same CDR3. The chain carries TRBV29-1 and TRBJ2-5, with 7 bases fitting TRBD2. Germline V CDR1 and CDR2: SQVTM, ANQGSEA. CDR3 length: 11 residues. The ends lost 7 bases at V and 2 bases at J; junction bases unmatched: 1. The CDR3 DNA follows: TGCAGCGGGGGGGGTCAAGAGACCCAGTACTTC. Residues: CSGGGQETQYF.

The gene calls are TRBV7-2 and TRBJ1-2; D not resolved. Germline assignment: CDR1 SGHTA and CDR2 FQGNSA. Trimming pared 3 bases from V and 5 bases from J, leaving 13 bases between. This CDR3 is built from 14 residues. DNA for the CDR3: TGTGCCAGCAGCTTGGCCAGCGACGCTTATGGCTACACCTTC. This sequence encodes CASSLASDAYGYTF.

The V call is TRBV5-6, the J call TRBJ1-5; TRBD1 matches at 7 bases. With V trimmed by 2 bases and J by 3 bases, 5 bases remained unmatched. CDR3 length: 15 residues. Germline V gene data show CDR1 as SGHDT and CDR2 as YYEEEE. The CDR3 DNA follows: TGTGCCAGCAGCTTACAGGGGACGGACAATCAGCCCCAGCATTTT. It codes for CASSLQGTDNQPQHF.

The V gene is TRBV29-1, the J gene TRBJ1-1; D is unresolved. Trimming took 6 bases from V and 1 from J, leaving 9 bases between them. CDR1 SQVTM and CDR2 ANQGSEA come from the germline V gene. The CDR3 spans 12 residues. The CDR3 spells CSVRVGNTEAFF. DNA for the CDR3: TGCAGCGTGCGGGTTGGGAACACTGAAGCTTTCTTT.

This clone showed up just a few times. V and J are TRBV30 and TRBJ1-2; a weak D match, TRBD1 (5 bases). The germline V gene has CDR1 GTSNPN and CDR2 SVGIG (reference sequence). This CDR3 is 13 amino acids long. V was clipped by 0 bases and J by 3 bases, with 8 bases between them. The CDR3 region has the DNA TGTGCCTGGAGTGTAGAGGGACACTATGGCTACACCTTC. Translation gives CAWSVEGHYGYTF.

This chain joins TRBV5-1 and TRBJ2-3, with 9 bases lining up with TRBD2. V shed 4 bases and J 2 bases; nucleotides not matched to a gene: 8. The CDR3 is 16 amino acids. CDR1 is SGHRS, CDR2 YFSETQ, per germline. The CDR3 sequence is CASSNWPSGDTDTQYF. The CDR3 DNA reads as TGCGCCAGCAGCAATTGGCCTAGCGGGGACACAGATACGCAGTATTTT.

This clone showed up just once. The chain combines TRBV29-1 with TRBJ2-1; 9 nucleotides line up with TRBD2. The CDR3 has 16 residues. The V segment lost 0 bases and the J segment 8 bases; nucleotides outside the gene matches: 11. CDR1 SQVTM and CDR2 ANQGSEA come from the germline V gene. The CDR3 protein is CSVEDLGGGARHEQFF. The CDR3 bases are TGCAGCGTTGAAGATCTCGGCGGGGGGGCACGACATGAGCAGTTCTTC.

The chain has TRBV2 and TRBJ2-5; 8 bases fit TRBD1. The CDR3 loop spans 12 amino acids. J lost 9 bases, V lost 6 bases, and 6 bases had no gene match. The germline gives CDR1 SNHLY, CDR2 FYNNEI. The CDR3 region is CASSRDRPAQYF. Written as DNA, the CDR3 is TGTGCCAGCAGCCGGGACAGGCCAGCCCAGTACTTC.

J is TRBJ2-7 and V is TRBV4-1; D might be TRBD1 or TRBD2, each matching 6 bases. From germline, CDR1 is MGHRA and CDR2 YSYEKL. CDR3 length: 15 residues. Trimming took 3 bases from V and 2 from J, leaving 14 bases between them. Written as DNA, the CDR3 is TGCGCCAGCAGCCAGGAAAACAGGGAGGCCTACGAGCAGTACTTC. Translating gives CASSQENREAYEQYF.

V usage is TRBV5-1 and J usage is TRBJ2-7; 10 bases match TRBD1. CDR3 length: 16 amino acids. Losses at the gene ends were 3 bases for V and 2 bases for J; bases not matched to a gene: 8. The V gene's germline CDR1 is SGHRS and CDR2 YFSETQ. The CDR3 DNA reads TGCGCCAGCAGCTCGGACCCCGGGACAGGGGCCTACGAGCAGTACTTC. This encodes CASSSDPGTGAYEQYF.

As regards this clone: Different DNA sequences within this sample yield the same CDR3. The chain carries TRBV20-1 and TRBJ2-3; D call uncertain. In germline, CDR1 is DFQATT, CDR2 SNEGSKA (reference sequence). The CDR3 covers 11 residues. Deletions cut 7 bases from V and 0 bases from J, with 5 bases between. CDR3: CSGGSTDTQYF. The CDR3 DNA is TGCAGTGGGGGTAGCACAGATACGCAGTATTTT.

The chain joins TRBV6-5 to TRBJ2-7, with D unclear. Germline CDR1 MNHEY, CDR2 SVGAGI. The CDR3 has 13 residues. V shed 0 bases and J shed 2 bases, with 5 bases lying between them. The CDR3 DNA follows: TGTGCCAGCAGTTACTCCCCGACCTACGAGCAGTACTTC. Its protein is CASSYSPTYEQYF.

The genes are TRBV27 and TRBJ1-2; the D gene is possibly TRBD1 (6 bases). The germline V gene has CDR1 MNHEY and CDR2 SMNVEV (reference sequence). The CDR3 runs to 13 residues. Between the trimmed V and J ends, which lost 6 bases and 1 base, there was a span of 9 bases. The CDR3 here is CASSLDSNYGYTF. DNA for the CDR3: TGTGCCAGCAGCTTGGACAGTAACTATGGCTACACCTTC.

This clone was counted once. CDR3 residues: CAWSKAGGNTIYF. For the CDR3, the DNA is TGTGCCTGGAGTAAGGCGGGGGGAAACACCATATATTTT. This rearrangement joins TRBV30 to TRBJ1-3; D ambiguous. Deletions cut 2 bases from V and 4 bases from J, with 9 bases between. Germline CDR1 is GTSNPN and CDR2 is SVGIG (reference sequence). CDR3 length equals 13 residues.

The rearrangement links TRBV5-1 to TRBJ2-7, with TRBD2 as a possible D gene (5 bases). Germline V gene sequence: CDR1 SGHRS, CDR2 YFSETQ. The CDR3 has 15 residues. V was shortened by 2 bases and J by 0 bases, with 12 bases between the two germline ends. CDR3 DNA: TGCGCCAGCAGCTTACTAGGCCCAAGCTCCTACGAGCAGTACTTC. This sequence encodes CASSLLGPSSYEQYF.

The table lists this clone with a few counts. Within the sample, other DNA sequences also encode this same CDR3. The chain carries TRBV7-2 and TRBJ2-5, with D unclear. Trimming left V 3 bases short and J 3 bases short, with 2 bases between. CDR3 length: 11 amino acids. CDR1 is SGHTA and CDR2 is FQGNSA in the germline V gene. DNA of the CDR3: TGTGCCAGCAGCTTGAAAGAGACCCAGTACTTC. Translating gives CASSLKETQYF.

The J gene is TRBJ1-2, the V gene TRBV29-1; 8 positions agree with TRBD1. The length of the CDR3 is 12 residues. The trim removed 3 bases at V and 3 bases at J, leaving 0 bases unmatched. The germline gives CDR1 SQVTM, CDR2 ANQGSEA. CDR3 in DNA: TGCAGCGTTGAGGGACAGGACTATGGCTACACCTTC. Its translation: CSVEGQDYGYTF.

This clone was seen more than once but under ten times. The chain uses TRBV29-1 and TRBJ2-1; TRBD1 might be the D (5 bases). Looked up from germline, CDR1 is SQVTM and CDR2 is ANQGSEA. There are 10 residues in the CDR3. Trimming took off 4 bases at V and 9 bases at J, with 7 bases between the two ends. The CDR3 loop reads CSVGQFEQFF. In DNA form, the CDR3 reads TGCAGCGTTGGACAGTTTGAGCAGTTCTTC.

This chain joins TRBV30 and TRBJ1-5, with 8 positions matching TRBD1. This CDR3 has 13 residues. Germline trimming cut 5 bases from V and 7 bases from J; bases unmatched to any gene: 7. CDR1 is GTSNPN and CDR2 is SVGIG in the germline V gene (reference sequence). The CDR3 sequence: CAWGTGWGQPQHF. CDR3 coding DNA: TGTGCCTGGGGGACAGGCTGGGGGCAGCCCCAGCATTTT. Based on the CDR3 plus reference TRBV30 and TRBJ1-5, the full variable domain is SQTIHQWPATLVQPVGSPLSLECTVEGTSNPNLYWYRQAAGRGLQLLFYSVGIGQISSEVPQNLSASRPQDRQFILSSKKLLLSDSGFYLCAWGTGWGQPQHFGDGTRLSIL.

The chain links TRBV7-2 to TRBJ2-7; D is unclear. From germline, CDR1 is SGHTA and CDR2 FQGNSA. The CDR3 spans 13 residues. Trimming cost V 2 bases and J 3 bases, with 8 bases left between them. The CDR3 loop reads CASSLMGSYEQYF. CDR3 in DNA: TGTGCCAGCAGCTTAATGGGCAGCTACGAGCAGTACTTC.

This chain uses TRBV20-1 with TRBJ2-2; no definite D call. Germline V gives CDR1 DFQATT, CDR2 SNEGSKA (reference sequence). This CDR3 has 11 residues. Trimming cost V 7 bases and J 9 bases, with 12 bases left between them. In nucleotides, the CDR3 is TGCAGTGTCCGACGAGTGAGGGAGCTGTTTTTT. Translating it yields CSVRRVRELFF.

This chain connects TRBV4-2 to TRBJ1-4; D is uncertain. The CDR3 has 15 residues. Trimming stripped 1 base from V and 10 bases from J, with 16 bases between. Germline V gene lookup returns CDR1 LGHNA and CDR2 YNFKEQ. CDR3 region: CASSQVLDGDPKLFF. As DNA, the CDR3 is TGTGCCAGCAGCCAAGTACTCGACGGTGATCCAAAACTGTTTTTT.

V usage is TRBV5-6 and J usage is TRBJ1-5; D is unclear. Germline values: CDR1 SGHDT, CDR2 YYEEEE. V was pared by 2 bases and J by 6 bases, with 15 bases between. The CDR3 runs 15 residues. CDR3 DNA sequence: TGTGCCAGCAGCTTTCGTTCGGGAGACGTTCAGCCCCAGCATTTT. It yields the protein CASSFRSGDVQPQHF.

This clone was observed a handful of times. The chain couples TRBV5-1 to TRBJ2-7; tentatively, D is TRBD2 (5 bases). Germline V gene lookup returns CDR1 SGHRS and CDR2 YFSETQ. The CDR3 is made up of 13 amino acids. V lost 0 bases and J lost 1, with 5 bases in between. The CDR3 DNA sequence: TGCGCCAGCAGCTTGGCGGGATCCTACGAGCAGTACTTC. Residues: CASSLAGSYEQYF. The variable domain in full, with the rest retrieved from reference TRBV5-1 and TRBJ2-7, is KAGVTQTPRYLIKTRGQQVTLSCSPISGHRSVSWYQQTPGQGLQFLFEYFSETQRNKGNFPGRFSGRQFSNSRSEMNVSTLELGDSALYLCASSLAGSYEQYFGPGTRLTVT.